The present T cell receptor (beta chain) was sequenced within a study of blood T cell repertoires in COVID-19. The junction had 6 bases not matched to a gene; V was cut back by 2 bases and J by 7 bases. Looked up from germline, CDR1 is SGHRS and CDR2 is YFSETQ. The CDR3 spans 14 residues. Original methodology: Estimation of nucleated cell counts relied on the amplification of reference gene primers. Generated by immunoSEQ multiplex PCR, the TCRdb table keeps only in-frame clones and is missing some. V and J calls and clone size are as listed in that table; D and trimming were resolved from the DNA. The sample consists of 35,000 to 45,000 clones, 60% to 80% of them appearing once.

This sequence joins TRBV5-1 and TRBJ1-2; 9 nucleotides align to TRBD1. This clonotype was obtained from a man in his 70s with acute or convalescent COVID-19. Source material: peripheral blood. The CDR3 nucleotides read TGCGCCAGCAGCTTACAGGGGGCCGGGCCTGGCTACACCTTC. Translation: CASSLQGAGPGYTF.